These 28 T cell receptor beta chains were sequenced from one sample in a study of human T cells and chemical hapten exposure. A single record per CDR3 protein comes from TCRdb applying MiXCR to the 5' RACE reads. The sample carries 65,000 to 95,000 distinct CDR3 sequences, less than 9.5% recorded once. The study extracted total RNA from unfractionated whole blood. These receptor sequences come from a male donor in good health.

In its sample, this clonotype was seen many times. The chain carries TRBV6-5 and TRBJ2-3; tentative D call: TRBD2 (5 bases). V was pared by 2 bases and J by 6 bases, with 12 bases between. The CDR3 is 14 residues long. From germline, CDR1 is MNHEY and CDR2 SVGAGI. CDR3 amino acids: CASSYERGRDTQYF. The CDR3 DNA reads TGTGCCAGCAGTTACGAGAGAGGGCGGGATACGCAGTATTTT.

The count of this clonotype is one. This chain links TRBV5-4 with TRBJ2-3; 7 positions agree with TRBD2. Per germline, CDR1 SGHNT and CDR2 YYREEE (reference sequence). Trimming removed 2 bases from V and 4 bases from J; junction bases left unmatched: 4. The CDR3 has 14 amino acids. The chain's CDR3 is CASSFWGRADTQYF. The CDR3 nucleotides are TGTGCCAGCAGCTTTTGGGGGAGGGCAGATACGCAGTATTTT.

This clonotype was found many times. The chain joins TRBV6-2 or TRBV6-3 to TRBJ2-7; maybe TRBD2 (7 bases). The CDR3 totals 14 residues. Trimming stripped 0 bases from V and 5 bases from J, with 11 bases between. From germline, CDR1 is MNHEY and CDR2 SVGEGT. In DNA, the CDR3 is TGTGCCAGCAGTTACTCGGGGGGGGCCGACGAGCAGTACTTC. It is translated as CASSYSGGADEQYF.

This clonotype was picked up many times. This chain links TRBV4-1 with TRBJ1-1, with D maybe TRBD1 (6 bases). CDR3 length: 19 residues. The V gene lost 0 bases and the J gene lost 1 base, with 21 bases spanning the gap. Per the germline V gene, CDR1 is MGHRA and CDR2 is YSYEKL. The CDR3 DNA reads as TGCGCCAGCAGCCAAGAAAGCGGTAAGAGGGCCAGGGGGAACACTGAAGCTTTCTTT. Amino acid sequence: CASSQESGKRARGNTEAFF.

V and J are TRBV25-1 and TRBJ2-2; 7 nucleotides line up with TRBD1. The germline V gene has CDR1 MGHDK and CDR2 SYGVNS. V shed 4 bases, J shed 3 bases, and the junction held 8 bases outside the gene matches. The CDR3 runs 16 residues. The CDR3 region is CASSAPGTAYTGELFF. Written as DNA, the CDR3 is TGTGCCAGCAGTGCCCCCGGGACAGCTTACACCGGGGAGCTGTTTTTT.

V gene TRBV7-2 combines with J gene TRBJ1-1, with D possibly TRBD1 on 5 matching bases. From germline, CDR1 is SGHTA and CDR2 FQGNSA. V lost 5 bases to trimming and J lost 3 bases, with 13 bases between them. The CDR3 contains 14 residues. The CDR3 is CASSQQDGYTEAFF. The DNA of the CDR3 is TGTGCCAGCAGCCAACAGGACGGTTACACTGAAGCTTTCTTT. The entire variable domain, with the rest obtained from reference TRBV7-2 and TRBJ1-1, is as follows: GAGVSQSPSNKVTEKGKDVELRCDPISGHTALYWYRQSLGQGLEFLIYFQGNSAPDKSGLPSDRFSAERTGGSVSTLTIQRTQQEDSAVYLCASSQQDGYTEAFFGQGTRLTVV.

This clonotype was seen only a few times. V usage is TRBV2 and J usage is TRBJ2-7; D not certain. Germline V gene lookup returns CDR1 SNHLY and CDR2 FYNNEI. The CDR3 sequence is 12 residues long. Trimming stripped 0 bases from V and 9 bases from J, with 9 bases between. The CDR3 loop reads CASSEAIGRQYF. The DNA of the CDR3 is TGTGCCAGCAGTGAAGCGATCGGCAGGCAGTACTTC.

This clonotype appeared a few times. V gene TRBV6-2 or TRBV6-3 combines with J gene TRBJ2-5; D is possibly TRBD1 or TRBD2 (5 bases each). V gave up 6 bases and J gave up 2 bases, with 19 bases separating them. The CDR3 contains 16 residues. Germline CDR1 is MNHEY and CDR2 is SVGEGT. DNA of the CDR3: TGTGCCAGCAGCTCGACGACCGGGGCCCAACAAGAGACCCAGTACTTC. Amino acids: CASSSTTGAQQETQYF.

This chain uses TRBV3-1 with TRBJ2-3; no firm D call. The germline CDR1 and CDR2 sequences are LGHDT and YNNKEL (reference sequence). V shed 2 bases and J shed 2 bases, with 8 bases lying between them. The CDR3 length is 14 residues. The CDR3 region is CASSQKSSTDTQYF. CDR3 nucleotides: TGTGCCAGCAGCCAAAAATCATCCACAGATACGCAGTATTTT.

This clonotype was seen repeatedly, ten times or more. This chain uses TRBV6-5 with TRBJ1-2; possibly TRBD1 for D (5 bases). The CDR3 has 13 amino acids. Germline V gene sequence: CDR1 MNHEY, CDR2 SVGAGI. Trimming pared 2 bases from V and 7 bases from J, leaving 11 bases between. The CDR3 bases are TGTGCCAGCAGTTACCGGCAGGGAGGTGGCTACACCTTC. The encoded protein is CASSYRQGGGYTF.

This clonotype was observed at least ten times. The chain combines TRBV6-5 with TRBJ2-7, with D maybe TRBD2 (5 bases). The CDR3 consists of 15 residues. Between the trimmed V and J ends, which lost 4 bases and 4 bases, there was a span of 17 bases. Germline assignment: CDR1 MNHEY and CDR2 SVGAGI. CDR3 coding DNA: TGTGCCAGCAGTTCCAGCGGCCAACCTTGGTACGAGCAGTACTTC. Translating gives CASSSSGQPWYEQYF.

This clonotype has more than one count but fewer than ten. The rearrangement joins TRBV4-1 to TRBJ1-5; D unresolved. This CDR3 comprises 14 residues. The germline gives CDR1 MGHRA, CDR2 YSYEKL. The V and J ends lost 1 base and 3 bases respectively, with 7 bases between them. CDR3 residues: CASSQALINQPQHF. CDR3 DNA sequence: TGCGCCAGCAGCCAAGCACTGATCAATCAGCCCCAGCATTTT.

This clonotype has just a few counts. The rearrangement joins TRBV18 to TRBJ2-3; D call uncertain. The CDR3 sequence is 14 residues long. Germline loops: CDR1 KGHSH, CDR2 LQKENI. V was pared by 0 bases and J by 4 bases, with 8 bases between. The CDR3 bases are TGTGCCAGCTCACCACCTAATGGGGCAGATACGCAGTATTTT. Translation: CASSPPNGADTQYF.

This clonotype was seen only a few times. The CDR3 is CASSYLRQGHIYF. CDR3 nucleotide sequence: TGTGCCAGCAGTTACTTAAGACAGGGTCACATATATTTT. This chain links TRBV6-6 with TRBJ1-3; 7 bases line up with TRBD1. Germline trimming cut 1 base from V and 12 bases from J; bases unmatched to any gene: 6. This CDR3 is 13 amino acids long. Germline CDR1 is MNHNY and CDR2 is SVGAGI (reference sequence).

The gene calls are TRBV7-9 and TRBJ2-7; 10 bases match TRBD2. J lost 3 bases, V lost 5 bases, and 4 bases had no gene match. The germline V gene has CDR1 SEHNR and CDR2 FQNEAQ (reference sequence). There are 14 residues in the CDR3. This chain's CDR3 is CASSERLAGYEQYF. CDR3 nucleotide sequence: TGTGCCAGCAGCGAGCGACTAGCGGGCTACGAGCAGTACTTC.

The chain carries TRBV6-6 and TRBJ1-1; D is unresolved. The CDR3 covers 15 residues. The V gene's germline CDR1 is MNHNY and CDR2 SVGAGI (reference sequence). V lost 6 bases to trimming and J lost 1 base, with 15 bases between them. The chain's CDR3 is CASRTLRTGNTEAFF. The CDR3, as DNA: TGTGCCAGCAGAACCCTTCGGACGGGGAACACTGAAGCTTTCTTT.

This clonotype was seen more than once but under ten times. V gene TRBV20-1 combines with J gene TRBJ1-6, with TRBD1 identical over 12 bases. The V gene end was trimmed by 3 bases and the J gene end by 9 bases; junction bases not matched to a gene: 6. The V gene's germline CDR1 is DFQATT and CDR2 SNEGSKA (reference sequence). This CDR3 comprises 15 residues. The CDR3 region is CSASSGTGGSSPLHF. The CDR3 DNA is TGCAGTGCTAGTTCCGGGACAGGGGGCTCTTCACCCCTCCACTTT.

This clonotype turned up a few times. This sequence joins TRBV18 and TRBJ1-2; 10 nucleotides match TRBD1. The CDR3 totals 14 residues. V lost 6 bases and J lost 2; bases outside the gene matches: 3. CDR1 and CDR2 from the germline V gene are KGHSH and LQKENI. The CDR3 nucleotides read TGTGCCAGCTCGCGGGGACAGGGGAACTATGGCTACACCTTC. Translation: CASSRGQGNYGYTF.

The chain is built from TRBV7-9 and TRBJ1-2; no reliable D call. The germline V and J ends were trimmed by 5 bases and 4 bases, with 8 bases remaining between them. Germline CDR1 SEHNR, CDR2 FQNEAQ (reference sequence). The CDR3 loop spans 12 amino acids. CDR3 in amino acids: CASSLRTYGYTF. The DNA of the CDR3 is TGTGCCAGCAGCCTTAGAACCTATGGCTACACCTTC. Full variable domain (missing parts from reference TRBV7-9 and TRBJ1-2): DTGVSQNPRHKITKRGQNVTFRCDPISEHNRLYWYRQTLGQGPEFLTYFQNEAQLEKSRLLSDRFSAERPKGSFSTLEIQRTEQGDSAMYLCASSLRTYGYTFGSGTRLTVV.

The table lists this clonotype with a few counts. This rearrangement joins TRBV7-2 to TRBJ2-7; D ambiguous. V was clipped by 5 bases and J by 0 bases, with 14 bases between them. This CDR3 spans 15 amino acids. Germline assignment: CDR1 SGHTA and CDR2 FQGNSA. CDR3 nucleotides: TGTGCCAGCAGCCCCCCCGGTAGGAGCTCCTACGAGCAGTACTTC. This gives the protein CASSPPGRSSYEQYF. The full variable domain, its missing parts supplied by reference TRBV7-2 and TRBJ2-7, is GAGVSQSPSNKVTEKGKDVELRCDPISGHTALYWYRQSLGQGLEFLIYFQGNSAPDKSGLPSDRFSAERTGGSVSTLTIQRTQQEDSAVYLCASSPPGRSSYEQYFGPGTRLTVT.

In this sample, this clonotype turned up many times. The J gene is TRBJ2-7, the V gene TRBV10-3, with D uncertain. Germline assignment: CDR1 ENHRY and CDR2 SYGVKD. This CDR3 region has 13 residues. Trimming pared 2 bases from V and 2 bases from J, leaving 7 bases between. The CDR3 spells CAISEGSTYEQYF. The CDR3 DNA reads TGTGCCATCAGTGAGGGCAGTACCTACGAGCAGTACTTC.

This clonotype has more than one count but fewer than ten. The chain employs TRBV10-3 and TRBJ2-7; D not certain. The germline V gene encodes CDR1 ENHRY and CDR2 SYGVKD. The V end lost 6 bases, the J end lost 1 base, and 10 bases lay between the germline ends. The CDR3 loop spans 13 amino acids. The CDR3 reads CAISDHGSYEQYF. CDR3 DNA sequence: TGTGCCATCAGCGATCACGGGTCCTACGAGCAGTACTTC.

The V and J genes are TRBV11-2 and TRBJ1-2, with D uncertain. The CDR3 spans 13 residues. Trimming took 4 bases from V and 8 from J, leaving 14 bases between them. Germline CDR1 SGHAT, CDR2 FQNNGV. CDR3: CASSSEGFGGYTF. CDR3 bases: TGTGCCAGCAGCTCCGAAGGTTTTGGCGGCTACACCTTC.

This clonotype was counted only a few times. CDR3 sequence: CSARAQYSNTEAFF. The DNA of the CDR3 is TGCAGTGCTAGGGCCCAGTACTCGAACACTGAAGCTTTCTTT. J is TRBJ1-1 and V is TRBV20-1; D gene unclear. The V end lost 3 bases, the J end lost 1 base, and 12 bases lay between the germline ends. The germline V gene encodes CDR1 DFQATT and CDR2 SNEGSKA (reference sequence). The CDR3 covers 14 residues.

This chain uses TRBV6-2 or TRBV6-3 with TRBJ1-1; tentative D call: TRBD1 (5 bases). Trimming stripped 7 bases from V and 3 bases from J, with 15 bases between. The CDR3 loop spans 14 amino acids. Per germline, CDR1 MNHEY and CDR2 SVGEGT. The CDR3 sequence is CASKNWGSDTEAFF. The CDR3 DNA reads as TGTGCCAGCAAAAATTGGGGGTCCGACACTGAAGCTTTCTTT.

On this clonotype itself: Mismatch with germline at one junction end may stem from a read error. The gene calls are TRBV7-8 and TRBJ1-2; TRBD1 matches 8 bases. CDR1 SGHVS and CDR2 FQNEAQ come from the germline V gene. The CDR3 contains 16 residues. CDR3 sequence: CASSLKTGVDNYGDTF. In nucleotides, the CDR3 is TGTGCCAGCAGCTTAAAGACAGGGGTGGATAACTATGGCGACACCTTC.

This clonotype showed up many times. The chain combines TRBV2 with TRBJ1-6; D is ambiguous. Germline V gene lookup returns CDR1 SNHLY and CDR2 FYNNEI. The CDR3 is made up of 16 amino acids. The ends were cut back, 4 bases at V and 0 bases at J, with 10 bases in the middle. Here the CDR3 DNA reads TGTGCCAGCAGTGGGGCCACGAGCTCCTATAATTCACCCCTCCACTTT. Its protein product is CASSGATSSYNSPLHF.

This clonotype came up many times. A junction boundary mismatches the germline segment, possibly from a read error. The chain has TRBV4-2 and TRBJ2-1; no clear D. The CDR3 sequence is 11 residues long. The germline V gene encodes CDR1 LGHNA and CDR2 YNFKEQ. In nucleotides, the CDR3 is TGTGCCAGCAGCCAAGGGCAGGAGCTGTTCTTC. This translates into CASSQGQELFF.